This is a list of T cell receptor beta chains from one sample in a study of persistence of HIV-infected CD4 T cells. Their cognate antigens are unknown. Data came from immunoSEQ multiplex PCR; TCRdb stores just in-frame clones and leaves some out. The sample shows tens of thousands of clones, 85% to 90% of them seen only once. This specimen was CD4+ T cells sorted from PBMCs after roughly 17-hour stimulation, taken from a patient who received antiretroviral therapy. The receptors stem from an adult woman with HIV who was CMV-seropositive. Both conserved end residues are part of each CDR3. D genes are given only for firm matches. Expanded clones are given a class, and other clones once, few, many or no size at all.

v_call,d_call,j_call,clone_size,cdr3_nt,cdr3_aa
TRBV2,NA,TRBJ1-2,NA,TGTGCCAGCAGCGCGGCAGTCTATGGCTACACCTTC,CASSAAVYGYTF
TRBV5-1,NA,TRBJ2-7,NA,TGCGCCAGTTCCCCGACAGGCAACTACGAGCAGTACTTC,CASSPTGNYEQYF
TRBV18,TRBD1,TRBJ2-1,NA,TGTGCCAGCTCACGGGTGGGGACAGGGCCCTACAATGAGCAGTTCTTC,CASSRVGTGPYNEQFF
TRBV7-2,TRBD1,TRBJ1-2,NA,TGTGCCAGCAGCCCGTGGACAGGATCTAACTATGGCTACACCTTC,CASSPWTGSNYGYTF
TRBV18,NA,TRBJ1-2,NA,TGTGCCAGCTCCCAACTTAACCTAGCCGGAAAGAACTATGGCTACACCTTC,CASSQLNLAGKNYGYTF
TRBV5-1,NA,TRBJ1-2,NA,TGCGCCAGCAGCTTAGGCGGGAACTATGGCTACACCTTC,CASSLGGNYGYTF
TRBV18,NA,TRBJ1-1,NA,TGTGCCAGCTCACCAGGGCAGGACTTTGAAGCTTTCTTT,CASSPGQDFEAFF
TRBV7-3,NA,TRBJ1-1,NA,TGTGCCAGCAGCCCCGACGTGAACACTGAAGCTTTCTTT,CASSPDVNTEAFF
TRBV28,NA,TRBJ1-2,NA,TGTGCCAGCAGTTTACTCCATTATGGCTACACCTTC,CASSLLHYGYTF
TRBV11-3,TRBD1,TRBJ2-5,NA,TGTGCCAGCAGCTTAGGACAGGGGTCTCAAGAGACCCAGTACTTC,CASSLGQGSQETQYF
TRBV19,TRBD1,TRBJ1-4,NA,TGTGCCAGTAGTAGACAGGGGGGTGAAAAACTGTTTTTT,CASSRQGGEKLFF
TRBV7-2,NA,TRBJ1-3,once,TGTGCCAGCAGTCCGAAGAGCTCTGGAAACACCATATATTTT,CASSPKSSGNTIYF
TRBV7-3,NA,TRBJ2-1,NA,TGTGCCAGCAGCTTATCACGGTCCTCCTACAATGAGCAGTTCTTC,CASSLSRSSYNEQFF
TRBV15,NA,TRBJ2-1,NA,TGTGCCACCAGCAGGAACCGGGCCCTCGGTGAGTATGAGCAGTTCTTC,CATSRNRALGEYEQFF
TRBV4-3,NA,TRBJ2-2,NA,TGCGCCAGCAGCCAAGACGTTAACACCGGGGAGCTGTTTTTT,CASSQDVNTGELFF
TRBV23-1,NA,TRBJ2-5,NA,TGCGCCATACCACCGGGTTCGGGTTCCCATCAAGAGACCCAGTACTTC,CAIPPGSGSHQETQYF
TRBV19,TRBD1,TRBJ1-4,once,TGTGCCAGTGCACAGGGGAGGACTAATGAAAAACTGTTTTTT,CASAQGRTNEKLFF
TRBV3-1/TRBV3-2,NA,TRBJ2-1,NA,TGTGCCAGCAGCCGGGGGGAACCCTACAATGAGCAGTTCTTC,CASSRGEPYNEQFF
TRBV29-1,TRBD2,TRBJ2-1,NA,TGCAGCGTTGATATTAAGGGGAGGGTCACCTACAATGAGCAGTTCTTC,CSVDIKGRVTYNEQFF
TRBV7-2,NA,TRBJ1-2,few,TGTGCCAGCAGCTTATACAGCGGCGGGGTTGATGGCTACACCTTC,CASSLYSGGVDGYTF
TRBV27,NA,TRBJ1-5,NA,TGTGCCAGCAGCTCAAGGTGGTCAGGCGTGGAGCCCCAGCATTTT,CASSSRWSGVEPQHF
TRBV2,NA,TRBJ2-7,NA,TGTGCCAGCAGTGTGGCTGCGGGATTTTCGACCTACGAGCAGTACTTC,CASSVAAGFSTYEQYF
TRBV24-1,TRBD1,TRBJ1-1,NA,TGTGCCACCAGTGGCCAAGGGGGCGCGGGGAGCACTGAAGCTTTCTTT,CATSGQGGAGSTEAFF
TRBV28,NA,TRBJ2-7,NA,TGTGCCAGCAGTTCCCCGGGGCCCTCCTACGAGCAGTACTTC,CASSSPGPSYEQYF
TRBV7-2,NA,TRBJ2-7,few,TGTGCCAGCAGCCGCCGGGACACGGCCTACGAGCAGTACTTC,CASSRRDTAYEQYF
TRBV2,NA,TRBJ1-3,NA,TGTGCCAGCAGCGATCGGGGGGTATCTGGAAACACCATATATTTT,CASSDRGVSGNTIYF
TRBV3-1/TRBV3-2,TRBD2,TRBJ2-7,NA,TGTGCCAGCAGCTTCCGGACTAGCTTGGGCGAGCAGTACTTC,CASSFRTSLGEQYF
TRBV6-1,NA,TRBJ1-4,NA,TGTGCCAGCAGTGAGCAGCTGGTTAATGAAAAACTGTTTTTT,CASSEQLVNEKLFF
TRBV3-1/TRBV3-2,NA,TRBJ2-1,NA,TGTGCCACCCAGGTCTACAATGAGCAGTTCTTC,CATQVYNEQFF
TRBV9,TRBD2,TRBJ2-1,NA,TGTGCCAGCAGCCGACTAGCGGGGGGTCACGGGGAGCAGTTCTTC,CASSRLAGGHGEQFF
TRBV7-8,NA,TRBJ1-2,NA,TGTGCCAGCAGCCCCCCCGGGGAACTCGCGGAGGGCTACACCTTC,CASSPPGELAEGYTF
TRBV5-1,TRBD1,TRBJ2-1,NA,TGCGCCAGCAGCCTCCAGGGACAGAGCTCCTACAATGAGCAGTTCTTC,CASSLQGQSSYNEQFF
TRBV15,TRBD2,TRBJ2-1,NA,TGTGCCACCAGCAGACGCCCTTCTAGCGGGGGGGTTTACAATGAGCAGTTCTTC,CATSRRPSSGGVYNEQFF
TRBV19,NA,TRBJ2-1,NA,TGTGCCAGTAGTATGGAGGGATGGTCCTACAATGAGCAGTTCTTC,CASSMEGWSYNEQFF
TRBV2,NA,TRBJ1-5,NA,TGTGCCAGCACCCCCGGAAGGGGACGCAATCAGCCCCAGCATTTT,CASTPGRGRNQPQHF
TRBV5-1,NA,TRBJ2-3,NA,TGCGCCAGCAGCTCCCGCGGGACAGACACAGATACGCAGTATTTT,CASSSRGTDTDTQYF
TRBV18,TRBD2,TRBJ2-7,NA,TGTGCCAGCTCACCCCAGGCCGAGGGAGGGTCGCCCTACGAGCAGTACTTC,CASSPQAEGGSPYEQYF
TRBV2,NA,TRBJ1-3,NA,TGTGCCAGCAGTGTTGGGTCTCTCTCTGGAAACACCATATATTTT,CASSVGSLSGNTIYF
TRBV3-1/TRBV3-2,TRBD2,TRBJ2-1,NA,TGTGCCAGCAGCACGACTAGCGGGAGTTCCAATGAGCAGTTCTTC,CASSTTSGSSNEQFF
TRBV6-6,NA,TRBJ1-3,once,TGTGCCAGCAGTTATGGTAGCACGGGAGCTGGAAACACCATATATTTT,CASSYGSTGAGNTIYF
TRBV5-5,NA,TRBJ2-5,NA,TGTGCCAGCAGTCCAACAGGGTCCGAGACCCAGTACTTC,CASSPTGSETQYF
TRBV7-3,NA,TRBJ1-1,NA,TGTGCCAGCAGCGCCCGGTCGACTCTCGGGTTGACTGAAGCTTTCTTT,CASSARSTLGLTEAFF
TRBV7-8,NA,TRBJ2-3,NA,TGTGCCAGCAACCGGATGGAAGGGGGAAGGACAGATACGCAGTATTTT,CASNRMEGGRTDTQYF
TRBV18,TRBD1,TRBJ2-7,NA,TGTGCCAGCTCGCCGGGACAGATCTCCTACGAGCAGTACTTC,CASSPGQISYEQYF
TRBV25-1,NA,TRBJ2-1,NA,TGTGCCAGCGGTTTCATCGGTGAGCAGTTCTTC,CASGFIGEQFF
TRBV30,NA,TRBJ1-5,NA,TGTGCCTGGAGCATGGGGACAAGCTTAAATCAGCCCCAGCATTTT,CAWSMGTSLNQPQHF
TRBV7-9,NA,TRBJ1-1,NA,TGTGCCAGCAGCCCACAGGGAGTCGGAATGGGGACTGAAGCTTTCTTT,CASSPQGVGMGTEAFF
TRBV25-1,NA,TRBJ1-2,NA,TGTGCCAGCAGTGAATTTTCGGGGTCTGGCTACACCTTC,CASSEFSGSGYTF
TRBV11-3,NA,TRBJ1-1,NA,TGTGCCAACAGCTTAGTACGAGGGGACACCCCTGAAGCTTTCTTT,CANSLVRGDTPEAFF